The clone carrying this T cell receptor beta chain has only a few counts. This entry comes from a study of blood T cell repertoires in COVID-19. Some clones are missing from TCRdb's copy, which holds only in-frame ones; the method was immunoSEQ multiplex PCR. Altogether 250,000 to 400,000 clones are present, about 91% being singletons, with the ten largest covering approximately 1.6%. J was trimmed by 7 bases and V by 4 bases; bases with no gene match: 17. The germline V gene encodes CDR1 MNHNS and CDR2 SASEGT. The CDR3 length is 17 residues. The rearrangement links TRBV6-1 to TRBJ2-7; 9 positions agree with TRBD1. The sequence was obtained from a woman aged 30 to 39 with COVID-19, enrolled during active disease. Sequenced input: peripheral blood. CDR3: CASSVLGDGTGNVEQYV. The CDR3 DNA sequence: TGTGCCAGCAGTGTTCTTGGGGACGGGACAGGGAATGTGGAGCAGTACGTC.